Listed below are T cell receptor beta chains from one sample, sequenced in a study of T cell responses to AZD1222 COVID-19 vaccine. Profiling relied on immunoSEQ multiplex PCR, and the TCRdb table lists in-frame clones only, not all of them. The table shows about 140,000 clones, with about 88% occurring only once. Sequencing used peripheral blood, obtained on day 0 of AZD1222 vaccination. The source is an adult in good health. Each CDR3 is given with its conserved first and last residue. Each record gives: V gene, D gene, J gene, clone size, CDR3 DNA, CDR3 protein. D genes are given only for firm matches. Size is omitted from some rows. Given values are once, few, many or a class for expanded clones.

V: TRBV5-4
D: TRBD1
J: TRBJ2-3
size: NA
DNA: TGTGCCAGCAGCCCGTCAGGGACAGGCGCAGATACGCAGTATTTT
CDR3: CASSPSGTGADTQYF

V: TRBV12-3/TRBV12-4
D: TRBD1
J: TRBJ1-2
size: few
DNA: TGTGCCAGCAGCCCGACAGGGGGCAGGGGCTACACCTTC
CDR3: CASSPTGGRGYTF

V: TRBV6-5
D: TRBD1
J: TRBJ2-1
size: NA
DNA: TGTGCCAGCAGTTCCGGGACAGACCTCTCCTACAATGAGCAGTTCTTC
CDR3: CASSSGTDLSYNEQFF

V: TRBV7-8
D: TRBD2
J: TRBJ2-3
size: NA
DNA: TGTGCCAGCAGCTTAGACGATAGACTAGCGGGAGATCAGATACCATCCGCAGATACGCAGTATTTT
CDR3: CASSLDDRLAGDQIPSADTQYF

V: TRBV7-2
D: NA
J: TRBJ2-7
size: NA
DNA: TGTGCCAGCAGCTTCTGGGGGTTCGAGCAGTACTTC
CDR3: CASSFWGFEQYF

V: TRBV20-1
D: NA
J: TRBJ1-2
size: NA
DNA: TGCAGTGCGTGGACAGTTGGCTACACCTTC
CDR3: CSAWTVGYTF

V: TRBV14
D: NA
J: TRBJ1-1
size: once
DNA: TGTGCCAGCAGCCCAAGGCAGGGAGAGAGGGTGGCTTTCTTT
CDR3: CASSPRQGERVAFF

V: TRBV27
D: NA
J: TRBJ2-1
size: NA
DNA: TGTGCCAGCAGTTTAGCCACGATTAGGAATGAGCAGTTCTTC
CDR3: CASSLATIRNEQFF

V: TRBV24-1
D: NA
J: TRBJ2-1
size: once
DNA: TGTGCCACCAGTGATGACGGGGCGCAGCAGTTCTTC
CDR3: CATSDDGAQQFF

V: TRBV28
D: NA
J: TRBJ2-5
size: NA
DNA: TGTGCCAGCAGTTTAAGGGGGGGTTGGGAGACCCAGTACTTC
CDR3: CASSLRGGWETQYF

V: TRBV7-9
D: TRBD1
J: TRBJ2-7
size: NA
DNA: TGTGCCAGCAGCACTCTGGTGGGACAGGGGGCTACCGAGCAGTACTTC
CDR3: CASSTLVGQGATEQYF

V: TRBV6-5
D: NA
J: TRBJ1-5
size: NA
DNA: TGTGCCAGCAGATCCCAGGGTAGTGGCAATCAGCCCCAGCATTTT
CDR3: CASRSQGSGNQPQHF

V: TRBV19
D: NA
J: TRBJ2-5
size: once
DNA: TGTGCCAGTAGCCTCTCGGGCTGGACGTCGCAAGAGACCCAGTACTTC
CDR3: CASSLSGWTSQETQYF

V: TRBV10-2
D: NA
J: TRBJ1-1
size: NA
DNA: TGCGCCGTACAAACCGACAGGAACACTGAAGCTTTCTTT
CDR3: CAVQTDRNTEAFF

V: TRBV11-2
D: NA
J: TRBJ2-1
size: NA
DNA: TGTGCCAGCAGCTTAGTAGGGCAAGTCAATGAGCAGTTCTTC
CDR3: CASSLVGQVNEQFF

V: TRBV28
D: NA
J: TRBJ2-5
size: NA
DNA: TGTGCCAGCAGCCCCCACGGTCAGGGGTCGGAGACCCAGTACTTC
CDR3: CASSPHGQGSETQYF

V: TRBV6-1
D: NA
J: TRBJ1-1
size: few
DNA: TGTGCCAGCAGTGAAACTTTGCTTCTTGAAGCTTTCTTT
CDR3: CASSETLLLEAFF

V: TRBV18
D: NA
J: TRBJ1-1
size: NA
DNA: TGTGCCAGCCCACTGTCTGAAGCTTTCTTT
CDR3: CASPLSEAFF

V: TRBV10-3
D: NA
J: TRBJ1-1
size: NA
DNA: TGTGCCACCGGGACGGCCGTTGAAGTCACTGAAGCTTTCTTT
CDR3: CATGTAVEVTEAFF

V: TRBV7-3
D: TRBD2
J: TRBJ2-1
size: once
DNA: TGTGCCAGCAGCTTATATCTTTTAATCCGGGAGGGCCCCAATGAGCAGTTCTTC
CDR3: CASSLYLLIREGPNEQFF

V: TRBV19
D: TRBD1
J: TRBJ2-3
size: NA
DNA: TGTGCCAGTAGTGCCCGGGACAGGGGGATCACAGATACGCAGTATTTT
CDR3: CASSARDRGITDTQYF

V: TRBV5-6
D: NA
J: TRBJ1-5
size: NA
DNA: TGTGCCAGCAGCTTACAGCTTTATAGCAATCAGCCCCAGCATTTT
CDR3: CASSLQLYSNQPQHF

V: TRBV27
D: TRBD1
J: TRBJ2-7
size: once
DNA: TGTGCCAGCAGTGTCGACAGGGGGGACGAGCAGTACTTC
CDR3: CASSVDRGDEQYF

V: TRBV5-4
D: TRBD2
J: TRBJ2-7
size: NA
DNA: TGTGCCAGCAGTTTACTGCGTGGTAGCGGGAACGAAGAGCAGTACTTC
CDR3: CASSLLRGSGNEEQYF

V: TRBV5-4
D: NA
J: TRBJ2-1
size: once
DNA: TGTGCCAGCAGCTTCGGACTGGAAAACAATGAGCAGTTCTTC
CDR3: CASSFGLENNEQFF

V: TRBV11-3
D: TRBD2
J: TRBJ2-3
size: NA
DNA: TGTGCCAGCAGCTCAAGCCGGGGAGGGACAGATACGCAGTATTTT
CDR3: CASSSSRGGTDTQYF

V: TRBV7-2
D: NA
J: TRBJ1-2
size: NA
DNA: TGTGCCAGCAAAGGAGCAGGGAACTATGGCTACACCTTC
CDR3: CASKGAGNYGYTF